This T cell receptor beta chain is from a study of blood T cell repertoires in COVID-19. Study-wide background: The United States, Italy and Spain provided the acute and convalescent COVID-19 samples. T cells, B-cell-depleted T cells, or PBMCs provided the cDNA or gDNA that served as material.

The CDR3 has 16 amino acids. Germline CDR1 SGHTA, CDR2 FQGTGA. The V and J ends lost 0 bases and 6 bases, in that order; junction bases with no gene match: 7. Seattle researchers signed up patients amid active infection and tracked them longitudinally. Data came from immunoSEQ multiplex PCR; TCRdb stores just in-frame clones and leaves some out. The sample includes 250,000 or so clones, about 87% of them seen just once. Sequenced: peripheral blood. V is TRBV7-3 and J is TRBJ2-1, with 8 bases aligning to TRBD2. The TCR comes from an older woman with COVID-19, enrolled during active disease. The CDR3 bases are TGTGCCAGCAGCTTAACGGGGACTAGGGGAGGCAATGAGCAGTTCTTC. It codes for CASSLTGTRGGNEQFF.